This T cell receptor beta chain came from a study of T-cell reconstitution after alpha-beta-depleted transplantation in children. Preparing the TCRbeta library involved the use of unique molecular identifiers. A single record per CDR3 protein comes from TCRdb applying MiXCR to the PCR reads. The sample lists about 540,000 distinct CDR3 sequences; 20% to 30% were seen once. CDR1 SGHRS and CDR2 YFSETQ come from the germline V gene. CDR3 length: 15 residues. V was pared by 2 bases and J by 6 bases, with 6 bases of the junction left unmatched. The chain employs TRBV5-1 and TRBJ2-3; TRBD2 aligns across 10 bases. This material consisted of PBMCs, taken before TCRalphabeta/CD19-depleted stem cell transplant. The TCR was taken from a boy in the first two years of life with Wiskott-Aldrich syndrome, due to receive a stem cell transplant. Here the CDR3 reads CASSFSAGGQDTQYF. In DNA, the CDR3 is TGCGCCAGCAGCTTTTCAGCGGGAGGGCAGGATACGCAGTATTTT.